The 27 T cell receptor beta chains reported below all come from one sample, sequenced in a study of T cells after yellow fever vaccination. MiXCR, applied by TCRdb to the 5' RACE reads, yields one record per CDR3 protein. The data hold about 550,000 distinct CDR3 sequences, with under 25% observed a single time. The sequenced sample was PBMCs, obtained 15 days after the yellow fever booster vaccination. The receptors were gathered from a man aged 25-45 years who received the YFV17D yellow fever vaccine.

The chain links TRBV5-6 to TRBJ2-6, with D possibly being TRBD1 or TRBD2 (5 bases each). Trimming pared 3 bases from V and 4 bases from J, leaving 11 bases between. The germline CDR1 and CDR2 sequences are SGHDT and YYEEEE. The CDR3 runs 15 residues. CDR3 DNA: TGTGCCAGCAGCTCCGGGACGTTCGGGGCCAACGTCCTGACTTTC. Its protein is CASSSGTFGANVLTF.

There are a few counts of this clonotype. The CDR3 coding sequence is TGTGCCAGCAGTTACTCGTTAGGCGGGGCCGGGGAGCTGTTTTTT. It specifies CASSYSLGGAGELFF. This sequence joins TRBV6-5 and TRBJ2-2; D is perhaps TRBD2 (6 bases). CDR1 is MNHEY and CDR2 is SVGAGI in the germline V gene. The CDR3 sequence is 15 residues long. V dropped 0 bases and J dropped 6 bases, with 11 bases sitting between them.

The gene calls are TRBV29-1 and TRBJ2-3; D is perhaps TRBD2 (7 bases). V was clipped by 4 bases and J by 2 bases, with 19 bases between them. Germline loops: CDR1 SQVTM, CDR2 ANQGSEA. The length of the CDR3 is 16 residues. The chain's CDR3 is CSVGGQREFSTDTQYF. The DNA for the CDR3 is TGCAGCGTTGGGGGGCAGCGGGAATTTTCCACAGATACGCAGTATTTT.

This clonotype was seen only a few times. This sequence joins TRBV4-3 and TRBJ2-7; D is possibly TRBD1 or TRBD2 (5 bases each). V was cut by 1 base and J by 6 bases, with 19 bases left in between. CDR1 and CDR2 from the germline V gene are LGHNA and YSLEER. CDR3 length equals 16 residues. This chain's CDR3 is CASSQVMVQGEGEQYF. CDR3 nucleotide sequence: TGCGCCAGCAGCCAAGTAATGGTCCAGGGTGAGGGCGAGCAGTACTTC.

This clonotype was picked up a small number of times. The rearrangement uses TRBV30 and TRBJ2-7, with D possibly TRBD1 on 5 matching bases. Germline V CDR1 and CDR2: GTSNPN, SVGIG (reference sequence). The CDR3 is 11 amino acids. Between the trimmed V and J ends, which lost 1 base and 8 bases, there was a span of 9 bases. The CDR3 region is CAWSGTHQQYF. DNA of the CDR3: TGTGCCTGGAGTGGGACACACCAGCAGTACTTC.

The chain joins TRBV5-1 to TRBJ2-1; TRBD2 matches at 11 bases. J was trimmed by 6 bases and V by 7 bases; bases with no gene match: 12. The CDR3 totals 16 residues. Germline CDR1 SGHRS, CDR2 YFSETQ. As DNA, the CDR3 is TGCGCCAGCTATCCTGGGGTGACTAGCGGGATCAATGAGCAGTTCTTC. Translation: CASYPGVTSGINEQFF. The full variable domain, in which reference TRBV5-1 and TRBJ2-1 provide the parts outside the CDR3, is KAGVTQTPRYLIKTRGQQVTLSCSPISGHRSVSWYQQTPGQGLQFLFEYFSETQRNKGNFPGRFSGRQFSNSRSEMNVSTLELGDSALYLCASYPGVTSGINEQFFGPGTRLTVL.

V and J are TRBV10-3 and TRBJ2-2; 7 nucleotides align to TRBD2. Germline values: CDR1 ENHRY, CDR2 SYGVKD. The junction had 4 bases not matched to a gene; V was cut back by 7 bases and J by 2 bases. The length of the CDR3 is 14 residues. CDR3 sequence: CAITSGANTGELFF. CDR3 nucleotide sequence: TGTGCCATCACTAGCGGAGCTAACACCGGGGAGCTGTTTTTT.

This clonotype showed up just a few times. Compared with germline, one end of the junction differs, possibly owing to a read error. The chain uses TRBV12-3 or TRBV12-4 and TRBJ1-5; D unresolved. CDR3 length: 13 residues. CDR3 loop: CASGLGYNQPQHF. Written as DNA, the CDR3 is TGTGCCAGCGGTTTGGGCTACAATCAGCCCCAGCATTTT.

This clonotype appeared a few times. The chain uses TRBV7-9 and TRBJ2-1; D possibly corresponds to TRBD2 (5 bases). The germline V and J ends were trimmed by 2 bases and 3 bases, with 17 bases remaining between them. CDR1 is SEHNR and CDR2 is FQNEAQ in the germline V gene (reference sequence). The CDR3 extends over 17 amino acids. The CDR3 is CASSLMRAGLFYNEQFF. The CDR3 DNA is TGTGCCAGCAGCTTAATGCGGGCCGGTTTGTTCTACAATGAGCAGTTCTTC. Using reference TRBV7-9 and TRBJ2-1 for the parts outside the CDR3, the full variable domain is DTGVSQNPRHKITKRGQNVTFRCDPISEHNRLYWYRQTLGQGPEFLTYFQNEAQLEKSRLLSDRFSAERPKGSFSTLEIQRTEQGDSAMYLCASSLMRAGLFYNEQFFGPGTRLTVL.

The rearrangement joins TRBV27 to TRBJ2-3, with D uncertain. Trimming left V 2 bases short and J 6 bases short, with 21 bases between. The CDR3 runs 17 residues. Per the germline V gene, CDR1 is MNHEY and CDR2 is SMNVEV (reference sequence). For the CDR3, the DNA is TGTGCCAGCAGTTTAGAGGCCCCCTCTAGGGCCGGGGATACGCAGTATTTT. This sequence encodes CASSLEAPSRAGDTQYF.

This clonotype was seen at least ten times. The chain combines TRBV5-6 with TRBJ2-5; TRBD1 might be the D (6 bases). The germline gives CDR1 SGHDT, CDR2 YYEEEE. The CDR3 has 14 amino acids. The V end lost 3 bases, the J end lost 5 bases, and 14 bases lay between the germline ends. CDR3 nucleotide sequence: TGTGCCAGCAGCTCCGGGACACCGCGGGAGACCCAGTACTTC. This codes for CASSSGTPRETQYF.

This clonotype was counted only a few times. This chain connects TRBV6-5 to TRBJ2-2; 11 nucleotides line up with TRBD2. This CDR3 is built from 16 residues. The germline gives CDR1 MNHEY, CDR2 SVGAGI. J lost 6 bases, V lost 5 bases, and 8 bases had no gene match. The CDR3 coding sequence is TGTGCCAGCAGTCCTAGGACTAGCGGGTTCGCCGGGGAGCTGTTTTTT. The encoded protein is CASSPRTSGFAGELFF.

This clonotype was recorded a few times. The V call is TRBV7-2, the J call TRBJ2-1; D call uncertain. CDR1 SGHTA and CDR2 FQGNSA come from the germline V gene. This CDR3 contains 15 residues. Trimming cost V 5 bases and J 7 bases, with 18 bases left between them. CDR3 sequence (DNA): TGTGCCAGCAGCCGCATGGTCGGCCCGCAGAATGAGCAGTTCTTC. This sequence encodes CASSRMVGPQNEQFF.

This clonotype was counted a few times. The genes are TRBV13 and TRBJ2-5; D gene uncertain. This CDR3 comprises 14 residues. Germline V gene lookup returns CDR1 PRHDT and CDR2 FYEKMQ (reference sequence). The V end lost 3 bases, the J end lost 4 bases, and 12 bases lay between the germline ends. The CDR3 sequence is CASSFSVPPETQYF. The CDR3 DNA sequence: TGTGCCAGCAGCTTCTCAGTGCCACCAGAGACCCAGTACTTC.

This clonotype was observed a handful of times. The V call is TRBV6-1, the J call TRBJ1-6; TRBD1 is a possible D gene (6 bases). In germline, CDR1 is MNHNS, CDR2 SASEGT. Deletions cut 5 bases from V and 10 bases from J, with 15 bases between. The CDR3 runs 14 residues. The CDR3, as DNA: TGTGCCAGCAGTCCACAGGGAGAGGGATCACCCCTCCACTTT. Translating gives CASSPQGEGSPLHF.

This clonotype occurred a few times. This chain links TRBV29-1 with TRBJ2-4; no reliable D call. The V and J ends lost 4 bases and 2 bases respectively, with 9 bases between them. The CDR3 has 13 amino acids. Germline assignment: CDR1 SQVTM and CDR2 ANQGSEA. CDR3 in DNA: TGCAGCGTTGGGACGACACCCAAAAACATTCAGTACTTC. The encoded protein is CSVGTTPKNIQYF.

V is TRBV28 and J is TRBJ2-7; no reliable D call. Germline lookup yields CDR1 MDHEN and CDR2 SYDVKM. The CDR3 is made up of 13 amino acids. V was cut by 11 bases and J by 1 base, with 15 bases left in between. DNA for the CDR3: TGTGCCGGGTCGGAACCCCCTTCCTACGAGCAGTACTTC. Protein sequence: CAGSEPPSYEQYF.

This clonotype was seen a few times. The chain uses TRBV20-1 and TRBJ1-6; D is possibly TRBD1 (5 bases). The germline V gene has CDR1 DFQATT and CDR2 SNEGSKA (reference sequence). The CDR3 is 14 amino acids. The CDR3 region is CRLGGGGADSPLHF. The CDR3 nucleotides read TGCAGACTGGGGGGAGGAGGAGCGGATTCACCCCTCCACTTT.

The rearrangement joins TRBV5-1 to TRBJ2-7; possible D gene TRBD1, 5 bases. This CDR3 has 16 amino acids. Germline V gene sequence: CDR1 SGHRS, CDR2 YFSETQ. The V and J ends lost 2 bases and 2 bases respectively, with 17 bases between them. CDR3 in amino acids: CASSFTVSRQTYEQYF. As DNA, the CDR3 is TGCGCCAGCAGCTTTACGGTTTCGCGACAGACCTACGAGCAGTACTTC.

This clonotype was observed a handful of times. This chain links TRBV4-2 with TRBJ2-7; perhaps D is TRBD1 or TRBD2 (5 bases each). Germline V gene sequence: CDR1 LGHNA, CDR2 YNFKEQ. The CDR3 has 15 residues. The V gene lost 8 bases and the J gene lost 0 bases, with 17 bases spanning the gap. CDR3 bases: TGTGCCAGCTCCCCGGGTGGGGGTAGCTCCTACGAGCAGTACTTC. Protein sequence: CASSPGGGSSYEQYF.

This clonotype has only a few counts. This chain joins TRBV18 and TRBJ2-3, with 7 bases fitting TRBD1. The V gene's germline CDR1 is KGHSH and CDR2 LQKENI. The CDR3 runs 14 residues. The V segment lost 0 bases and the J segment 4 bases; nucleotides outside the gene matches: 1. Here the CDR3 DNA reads TGTGCCAGCTCACCACCAACAGGGGCAGATACGCAGTATTTT. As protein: CASSPPTGADTQYF.

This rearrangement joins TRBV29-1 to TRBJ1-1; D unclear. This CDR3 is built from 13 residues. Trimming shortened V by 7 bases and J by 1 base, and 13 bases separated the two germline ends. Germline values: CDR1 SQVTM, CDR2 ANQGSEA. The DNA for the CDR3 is TGCAGCGGTATTAGTACGACGAACACTGAAGCTTTCTTT. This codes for CSGISTTNTEAFF.

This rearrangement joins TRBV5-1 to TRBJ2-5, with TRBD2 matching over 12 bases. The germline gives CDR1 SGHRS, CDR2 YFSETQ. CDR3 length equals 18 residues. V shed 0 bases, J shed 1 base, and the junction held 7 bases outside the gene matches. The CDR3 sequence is CASSLVPRLAGVQETQYF. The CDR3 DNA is TGCGCCAGCAGCTTGGTCCCTAGACTAGCGGGAGTCCAAGAGACCCAGTACTTC.

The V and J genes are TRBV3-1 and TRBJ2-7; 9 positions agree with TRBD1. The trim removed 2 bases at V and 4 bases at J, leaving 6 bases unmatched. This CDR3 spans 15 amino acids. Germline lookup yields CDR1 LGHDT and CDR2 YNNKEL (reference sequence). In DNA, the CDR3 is TGTGCCAGCAGCCAACCGGGACAGGGCTCATACGAGCAGTACTTC. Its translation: CASSQPGQGSYEQYF.

This chain's CDR3 is CSAHIGGTGGDEQFF. Here the CDR3 DNA reads TGCAGTGCCCACATAGGGGGGACAGGGGGTGATGAGCAGTTCTTC. This rearrangement joins TRBV20-1 to TRBJ2-1; 11 nucleotides match TRBD1. This CDR3 spans 15 amino acids. Looked up from germline, CDR1 is DFQATT and CDR2 is SNEGSKA (reference sequence). J gave up 8 bases and V 6 bases, and 12 bases lay outside the gene matches.

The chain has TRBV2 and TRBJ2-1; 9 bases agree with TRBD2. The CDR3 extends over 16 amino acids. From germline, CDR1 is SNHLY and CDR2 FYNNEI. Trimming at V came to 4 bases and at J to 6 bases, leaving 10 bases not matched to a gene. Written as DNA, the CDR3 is TGTGCCAGCAGTGTACCTAGCGGGGTCCGCCCCAATGAGCAGTTCTTC. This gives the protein CASSVPSGVRPNEQFF.

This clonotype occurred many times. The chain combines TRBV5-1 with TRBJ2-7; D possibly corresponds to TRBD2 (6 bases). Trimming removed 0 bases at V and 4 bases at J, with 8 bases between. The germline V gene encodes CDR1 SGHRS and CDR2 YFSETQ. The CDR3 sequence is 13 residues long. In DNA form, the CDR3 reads TGCGCCAGCAGCTTGGGACTAGTGTACGAGCAGTACTTC. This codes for CASSLGLVYEQYF. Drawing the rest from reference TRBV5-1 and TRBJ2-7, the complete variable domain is KAGVTQTPRYLIKTRGQQVTLSCSPISGHRSVSWYQQTPGQGLQFLFEYFSETQRNKGNFPGRFSGRQFSNSRSEMNVSTLELGDSALYLCASSLGLVYEQYFGPGTRLTVT.